The rows below give T cell receptor beta chains drawn from one sample of a study of CD8+CD57+ T cells in acquired aplastic anemia. TCRdb reanalysed the reads using MiXCR and keeps one entry per CDR3 protein. The table shows 100,000 to 150,000 distinct CDR3 sequences, with about 60% occurring only once. Sequences were obtained from sorted CD4+, CD8+, or CD8+CD57+ T cells (not recorded which) from PBMCs. The origin of the receptors is a human donor with aplastic anemia. The CDR3 runs from the conserved cysteine through the conserved F or W. D genes are given only for firm matches. Clone size, where shown, is once, few, many, or a class for clones that have expanded.

V	size	D	J	CDR3	DNA
TRBV20-1	-	-	TRBJ2-7	CSARPAGVGEQYF	TGCAGTGCTAGACCTGCCGGGGTGGGCGAGCAGTACTTC
TRBV11-1	-	TRBD2	TRBJ2-1	CASSLVVGTSASHNEQFF	TGTGCCAGCAGCTTAGTAGTAGGGACTAGCGCATCACACAATGAGCAGTTCTTC
TRBV7-6	-	-	TRBJ2-3	CASSTGFQDTQYF	TGTGCCAGCAGTACAGGGTTCCAAGATACGCAGTATTTT
TRBV5-8	many	-	TRBJ2-7	CASSLPDRTYEQYF	TGTGCCAGCAGCTTACCTGACAGGACCTACGAGCAGTACTTC
TRBV29-1	-	-	TRBJ1-1	CSVEMGNTEAFF	TGCAGCGTTGAAATGGGGAACACTGAAGCTTTCTTT
TRBV20-1	-	-	TRBJ2-7	CSARSGSPRRF	TGCAGTGCTAGAAGCGGCTCGCCTCGTCGTTTC
TRBV9	many	-	TRBJ2-5	CASSVEWSETQYF	TGTGCCAGCAGCGTAGAGTGGAGTGAGACCCAGTACTTC
TRBV19	-	-	TRBJ1-6	CASRLQVENSPLHF	TGTGCCAGTAGACTACAGGTAGAAAATTCACCCCTCCACTTT
TRBV20-1	-	TRBD2	TRBJ2-1	CSASASGSNEQFF	TGCAGTGCTAGTGCTAGCGGGAGCAATGAGCAGTTCTTC
TRBV2	-	-	TRBJ2-7	CASSSQGIQQYF	TGTGCCAGCAGTTCACAGGGAATTCAGCAGTACTTC
TRBV7-8	-	-	TRBJ1-6	CASSPFQWDVRSPLHF	TGTGCCAGCAGCCCTTTCCAATGGGATGTGAGATCACCCCTCCACTTT
TRBV9	once	-	TRBJ2-2	CASSVEGQRTGELFF	TGTGCCAGCAGCGTAGAAGGACAAAGAACCGGGGAGCTGTTTTTT
TRBV2	-	TRBD1	TRBJ2-1	CASIHRRDRPYNEQFF	TGTGCCAGCATTCACCGTCGGGACAGACCCTACAATGAGCAGTTCTTC
TRBV19	-	-	TRBJ2-7	CASSLGQPYERQYF	TGTGCCAGTAGTCTCGGACAGCCTTACGAGCGGCAGTACTTC
TRBV2	-	-	TRBJ1-1	CASSPTGAMNTEAFF	TGTGCCAGCAGCCCGACAGGAGCTATGAACACTGAAGCTTTCTTT
TRBV7-6	-	-	TRBJ2-1	CASSLGGGTSYNEQFF	TGTGCCAGCAGTCTAGGGGGCGGGACCTCCTACAATGAGCAGTTCTTC
TRBV7-3	once	TRBD1	TRBJ1-5	CASSLAGRGQPQHF	TGTGCCAGCAGCTTAGCGGGCAGGGGGCAGCCCCAGCATTTT
TRBV5-1	once	-	TRBJ2-5	CASSIGQQETQYF	TGCGCCAGCAGCATAGGACAGCAAGAGACCCAGTACTTC
TRBV15	-	-	TRBJ2-1	CATSRVGGGSYNEQFF	TGTGCCACCAGCAGAGTGGGTGGGGGTTCCTACAATGAGCAGTTCTTC
TRBV15	-	TRBD2	TRBJ2-1	CATSAKRETLYNEQFF	TGTGCCACCAGCGCTAAGCGGGAGACATTGTACAATGAGCAGTTCTTC
TRBV19	-	TRBD1	TRBJ2-2	CASRGTGVTGELFF	TGTGCCAGTAGAGGGACAGGGGTAACCGGGGAGCTGTTTTTT
TRBV20-1	-	-	TRBJ1-2	CSAREAGRNYGYTF	TGCAGTGCTAGGGAGGCAGGACGGAACTATGGCTACACCTTC
TRBV19	once	TRBD1	TRBJ1-4	CASSTRTGVTEKLFF	TGTGCCAGTAGTACCCGGACAGGGGTTACTGAAAAACTGTTTTTT
TRBV25-1	-	-	TRBJ1-2	CASSDRGANYGYTF	TGTGCCAGCAGTGATAGGGGAGCAAACTATGGCTACACCTTC
TRBV20-1	-	TRBD1	TRBJ1-2	CSARFPGQFYGYTF	TGCAGTGCTAGGTTCCCGGGACAGTTTTATGGCTACACCTTC
TRBV7-6	many	TRBD1	TRBJ1-2	CASSLEAGTDYGYTF	TGTGCCAGCAGCTTAGAAGCCGGGACAGACTATGGCTACACCTTC
TRBV19	-	-	TRBJ1-1	CASSLSRNTEAFF	TGTGCCAGTAGTTTATCCAGAAACACTGAAGCTTTCTTT
TRBV10-1	-	-	TRBJ1-4	CASSESRWEVATNEKLFF	TGCGCCAGCAGTGAGTCACGTTGGGAAGTTGCAACTAATGAAAAACTGTTTTTT
TRBV19	many	TRBD1	TRBJ1-5	CASSITGGNVQPQHF	TGTGCCAGTAGTATAACAGGGGGCAATGTTCAGCCCCAGCATTTT
TRBV15	-	-	TRBJ2-3	CATSREPRGGADTQYF	TGTGCCACCAGCAGAGAACCGAGGGGGGGCGCAGATACGCAGTATTTT
TRBV24-1	-	-	TRBJ2-7	CATSTGPEQYF	TGTGCCACCAGCACCGGGCCCGAGCAGTACTTC
TRBV2	once	-	TRBJ2-1	CASSERLLNNEQFF	TGTGCCAGCAGTGAAAGGTTACTAAACAATGAGCAGTTCTTC
TRBV5-6	-	-	TRBJ1-3	CASSDITGSSGNTIYF	TGTGCCAGCAGCGATATTACTGGGAGCTCTGGAAACACCATATATTTT
TRBV11-1	once	TRBD2	TRBJ2-2	CASSPKGGSNTGELFF	TGTGCCAGCAGCCCCAAGGGCGGGAGCAACACCGGGGAGCTGTTTTTT
TRBV9	few	-	TRBJ2-7	CASSPQGGGYEQYF	TGTGCCAGCAGCCCACAAGGGGGTGGCTACGAGCAGTACTTC
TRBV20-1	once	TRBD2	TRBJ2-1	CSANFRSGGRNEQFF	TGCAGTGCTAACTTTCGGTCGGGGGGGCGGAATGAGCAGTTCTTC